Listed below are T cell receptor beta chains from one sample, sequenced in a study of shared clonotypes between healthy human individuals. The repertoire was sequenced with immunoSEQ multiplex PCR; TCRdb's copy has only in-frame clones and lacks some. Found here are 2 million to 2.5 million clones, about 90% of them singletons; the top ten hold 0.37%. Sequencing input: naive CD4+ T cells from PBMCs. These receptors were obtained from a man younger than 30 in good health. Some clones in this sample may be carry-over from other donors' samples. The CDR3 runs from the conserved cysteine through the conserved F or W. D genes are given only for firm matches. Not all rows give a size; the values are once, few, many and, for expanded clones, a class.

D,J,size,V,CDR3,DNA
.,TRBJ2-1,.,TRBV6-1,CASSEGGLGGNEQFF,TGTGCCAGCAGTGAAGGGGGACTGGGCGGCAATGAGCAGTTCTTC
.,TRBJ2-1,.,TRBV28,CASSLLSMRSSYNEQFF,TGTGCCAGCAGCCTCCTGTCGATGCGGAGCTCCTACAATGAGCAGTTCTTC
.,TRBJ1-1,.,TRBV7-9,CASSSQGGTEAFF,TGTGCCAGCAGCTCACAGGGCGGGACTGAAGCTTTCTTT
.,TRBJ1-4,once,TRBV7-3,CASSLARATNEKLFF,TGTGCCAGCAGCTTAGCGCGGGCTACTAATGAAAAACTGTTTTTT
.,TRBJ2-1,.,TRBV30,CAWSPLGRVYNEQFF,TGTGCCTGGAGTCCTTTAGGCCGGGTTTACAATGAGCAGTTCTTC
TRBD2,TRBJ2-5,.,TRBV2,CASKTSGRATSETQYF,TGTGCCAGCAAAACTAGCGGGAGGGCCACCTCCGAGACCCAGTACTTC
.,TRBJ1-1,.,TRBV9,CASSVSREAEAFF,TGTGCCAGCAGCGTATCGAGGGAGGCTGAAGCTTTCTTT
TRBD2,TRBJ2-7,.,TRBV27,CASRLGTSGSLYEQYF,TGTGCCAGCAGGCTCGGGACTAGCGGGAGTCTGTACGAGCAGTACTTC
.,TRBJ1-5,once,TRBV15,CATGDPGLGQPQHF,TGTGCCACCGGAGACCCAGGGTTAGGTCAGCCCCAGCATTTT
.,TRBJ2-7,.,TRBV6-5,CASSPARGYEQYF,TGTGCCAGCAGCCCCGCCCGGGGCTACGAGCAGTACTTC
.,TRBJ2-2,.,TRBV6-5,CASSYSGHRTGELFF,TGTGCCAGCAGTTACTCCGGCCATCGCACCGGGGAGCTGTTTTTT
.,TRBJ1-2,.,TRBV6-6,CASSYNRGYTF,TGTGCCAGCAGTTATAATCGCGGCTACACCTTC
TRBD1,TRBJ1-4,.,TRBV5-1,CASSLGHRGLANEKLFF,TGCGCCAGCAGCTTGGGGCACAGGGGGCTGGCTAATGAAAAACTGTTTTTT
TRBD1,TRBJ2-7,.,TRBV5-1,CASSFFRTGGGEQYF,TGCGCCAGCAGCTTCTTCCGGACAGGGGGCGGCGAGCAGTACTTC
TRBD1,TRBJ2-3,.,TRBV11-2,CASSFRDRGRKTDTQYF,TGTGCCAGCAGCTTCCGGGACAGGGGGAGGAAGACAGATACGCAGTATTTT
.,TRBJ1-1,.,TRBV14,CASSPEWNTEAFF,TGTGCCAGCAGCCCGGAGTGGAACACTGAAGCTTTCTTT
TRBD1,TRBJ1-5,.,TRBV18,CASSPGTGGQPQHF,TGTGCCAGCTCACCTGGGACAGGGGGCCAGCCCCAGCATTTT
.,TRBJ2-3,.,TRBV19,CASSIRDIDTQYF,TGTGCCAGTAGTATTCGGGACATAGATACGCAGTATTTT
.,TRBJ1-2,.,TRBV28,CASSLSTTLGAYGYTF,TGTGCCAGCAGTTTATCAACTACCCTCGGCGCCTATGGCTACACCTTC
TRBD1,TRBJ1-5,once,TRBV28,CASSLGTGKVRSNQPQHF,TGTGCCAGCAGTTTGGGGACAGGGAAGGTTCGGAGCAATCAGCCCCAGCATTTT
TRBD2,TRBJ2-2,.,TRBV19,CASTPSGGDTGELFF,TGTGCCAGTACTCCCAGCGGGGGTGACACCGGGGAGCTGTTTTTT
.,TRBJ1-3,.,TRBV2,CASSVRYTGHPSGNTIYF,TGTGCCAGCAGTGTACGATATACGGGACACCCCTCTGGAAACACCATATATTTT
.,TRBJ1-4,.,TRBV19,CASSRALLGNEKLFF,TGTGCCAGTAGTCGAGCACTCCTCGGAAATGAAAAACTGTTTTTT
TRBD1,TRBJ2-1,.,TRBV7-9,CASRETGLSDEQFF,TGTGCCAGCAGGGAGACAGGGTTAAGCGATGAGCAGTTCTTC
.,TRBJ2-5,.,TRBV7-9,CASSLGAPLQYF,TGTGCCAGCAGCTTAGGAGCCCCCCTTCAGTACTTC
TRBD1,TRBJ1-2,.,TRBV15,CATSRVGTALYGYTF,TGTGCCACCAGCAGAGTGGGGACAGCTCTTTATGGCTACACCTTC
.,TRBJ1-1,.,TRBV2,CASSVVRTNTEAFF,TGTGCCAGCAGTGTCGTCAGGACAAACACTGAAGCTTTCTTT
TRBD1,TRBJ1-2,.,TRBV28,CASATGGTGPGYTF,TGTGCCAGCGCGACCGGCGGGACAGGGCCTGGCTACACCTTC
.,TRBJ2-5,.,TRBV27,CASSLVSSQETQYF,TGTGCCAGCAGTTTAGTATCTTCACAAGAGACCCAGTACTTC
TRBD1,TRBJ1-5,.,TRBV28,CASSGDRGNQPQHF,TGTGCCAGCAGTGGCGACAGGGGAAATCAGCCCCAGCATTTT
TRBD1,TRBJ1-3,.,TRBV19,CASTRQGSGNTIYF,TGTGCCAGTACCAGACAGGGGTCTGGAAACACCATATATTTT